This passage covers 19 T cell receptor beta chains from one sample sequenced in a study of cytomegalovirus exposure and HLA in healthy donors. Vbeta (60) and Jbeta (13) primers were used in the PCR. Only in-frame clones appear in the TCRdb table, and some are missing; sequencing was by immunoSEQ multiplex PCR. The sample has roughly 100,000 clones, 83% seen once. Sequenced sample: PBMCs. These TCRs come from a man aged 18 to 30 in good health and CMV-seronegative.

V usage is TRBV7-6 and J usage is TRBJ2-1; 8 bases map to TRBD1. The junction had 16 bases not matched to a gene; V was cut back by 6 bases and J by 9 bases. The CDR3 runs to 16 residues. Germline-derived CDR1 and CDR2 are SGHVS and FNYEAQ. The CDR3 region is CASRQRQGPIDGEQFF. The DNA of the CDR3 is TGTGCCAGCAGACAGAGACAGGGGCCTATAGATGGTGAGCAGTTCTTC.

CDR3 in amino acids: CASSIGLGVDEQFF. CDR3 bases: TGTGCCAGCAGCATCGGTCTCGGGGTCGATGAGCAGTTCTTC. The chain combines TRBV7-9 with TRBJ2-1; perhaps TRBD2 as D (5 bases). The CDR3 has 14 amino acids. CDR1 SEHNR and CDR2 FQNEAQ come from the germline V gene (reference sequence). The V end was cut by 5 bases, the J end by 8 bases, with 16 bases between.

This chain links TRBV29-1 with TRBJ1-1; D is ambiguous. The V end lost 8 bases, the J end lost 11 bases, and 18 bases lay between the germline ends. This CDR3 contains 11 residues. Germline V CDR1 and CDR2: SQVTM, ANQGSEA. The CDR3: CSYDREFEAFF. For the CDR3, the DNA is TGCAGCTACGATAGGGAGTTTGAGGCTTTCTTT.

The gene calls are TRBV6-1 and TRBJ2-3; 12 bases match TRBD2. Germline V CDR1 and CDR2: MNHNS, SASEGT. The J segment lost 4 bases and the V segment lost 2 bases, leaving 1 base of the junction unmatched. This CDR3 is built from 15 residues. The CDR3 coding sequence is TGTGCCAGCAGTGAACTAGCGGGAGGGCCAGATACGCAGTATTTT. Its protein is CASSELAGGPDTQYF.

The rearrangement uses TRBV11-1 and TRBJ1-1, with a tentative D call TRBD1 (5 bases). The germline V and J ends were trimmed by 5 bases and 6 bases, with 13 bases remaining between them. The CDR3 is 13 residues long. Germline V gives CDR1 SGHAT, CDR2 FQDESV (reference sequence). Written as DNA, the CDR3 is TGTGCCAGCAGCCCAATGACAGTCGCTGAAGCTTTCTTT. It codes for CASSPMTVAEAFF.

The chain has TRBV19 and TRBJ1-2; no firm D call. This CDR3 is 11 amino acids long. The V and J ends lost 9 bases and 2 bases respectively, with 7 bases between them. The germline CDR1 and CDR2 sequences are LNHDA and SQIVND (reference sequence). The CDR3 coding sequence is TGTGCCAGCCAGGCCAACTATGGCTACACCTTC. Amino acids: CASQANYGYTF.

This clone has more than one count but fewer than ten. The CDR3, as DNA: TGTGCCAGCAGTTACGTCACACAGGGGGCTGGAGAGCAGTACTTC. Protein sequence: CASSYVTQGAGEQYF. The V and J genes are TRBV6-5 and TRBJ2-7; 9 bases agree with TRBD1. This CDR3 spans 15 amino acids. CDR1 and CDR2 from the germline V gene are MNHEY and SVGAGI. Unmatched junction bases numbered 9, after V lost 2 bases and J lost 7 bases.

This sequence joins TRBV27 and TRBJ1-5; 9 bases map to TRBD1. The germline V gene encodes CDR1 MNHEY and CDR2 SMNVEV (reference sequence). The ends lost 5 bases at V and 6 bases at J; junction bases unmatched: 2. The CDR3 covers 13 residues. The CDR3 nucleotides read TGTGCCAGCAGTCCGGACAGGGGTCAGCCCCAGCATTTT. Encoded protein: CASSPDRGQPQHF.

The chain has TRBV27 and TRBJ2-3; TRBD1 might be the D (5 bases). CDR1 is MNHEY and CDR2 is SMNVEV in the germline V gene (reference sequence). V lost 3 bases and J lost 3, with 7 bases in between. This CDR3 region has 13 residues. The CDR3 protein is CASSFDRTDTQYF. The CDR3 nucleotides read TGTGCCAGCAGTTTTGACAGAACAGATACGCAGTATTTT.

The chain has TRBV18 and TRBJ2-1; 7 bases align to TRBD1. Germline V gene sequence: CDR1 KGHSH, CDR2 LQKENI. The CDR3 extends over 14 amino acids. V trimming: 2 bases; J trimming: 8 bases; junction bases outside the gene matches: 6. The CDR3 region is CASSPRTGLDEQFF. In DNA, the CDR3 is TGTGCCAGCTCACCAAGGACAGGACTGGATGAGCAGTTCTTC.

This chain uses TRBV28 with TRBJ2-1, with D perhaps matching TRBD2 (5 bases). This CDR3 has 12 residues. The germline CDR1 and CDR2 sequences are MDHEN and SYDVKM. The ends were cut back, 4 bases at V and 4 bases at J, with 5 bases in the middle. The CDR3 sequence: CASSWEYNEQFF. The CDR3 DNA reads as TGTGCCAGCAGTTGGGAGTACAATGAGCAGTTCTTC.

The chain couples TRBV11-2 to TRBJ2-7, with D possibly matching TRBD2 (5 bases). Trimming took 5 bases from V and 1 from J, leaving 18 bases between them. The CDR3 loop spans 16 amino acids. Germline V CDR1 and CDR2: SGHAT, FQNNGV. CDR3 sequence (DNA): TGTGCCAGCAGCCCCAACGCCGGGCGGGCTTCCTACGAGCAGTACTTC. Its protein product is CASSPNAGRASYEQYF.

This chain connects TRBV7-2 to TRBJ2-4; D gene unclear. Germline CDR1 reads SGHTA; CDR2 reads FQGNSA. This CDR3 has 13 amino acids. Trimming stripped 4 bases from V and 0 bases from J, with 4 bases between. The CDR3 spells CASSSLAKNIQYF. CDR3 nucleotide sequence: TGTGCCAGCAGCTCCCTAGCCAAAAACATTCAGTACTTC.

The chain has TRBV30 and TRBJ2-3; 9 positions match TRBD2. V trimming: 1 base; J trimming: 3 bases; junction bases outside the gene matches: 2. CDR1 is GTSNPN, CDR2 SVGIG, per germline (reference sequence). The CDR3 contains 14 residues. The CDR3 DNA reads TGTGCCTGGAGTGACGGACTAGCGACAGATACGCAGTATTTT. Its protein product is CAWSDGLATDTQYF.

The V gene is TRBV29-1, the J gene TRBJ1-5; a weak D match, TRBD1 (6 bases). Trimming removed 0 bases at V and 7 bases at J, with 16 bases between. The CDR3 totals 15 residues. Looked up from germline, CDR1 is SQVTM and CDR2 is ANQGSEA. CDR3 nucleotides: TGCAGCGTTGAAGATCCCGGGGGGGGCGACCAGCCCCAGCATTTT. Amino acids: CSVEDPGGGDQPQHF.

In its sample, this clone was seen a few times. V gene TRBV19 combines with J gene TRBJ2-7, with D possibly matching TRBD2 (6 bases). Trimming cost V 3 bases and J 2 bases, with 11 bases left between them. CDR3 length: 14 residues. Germline CDR1 LNHDA, CDR2 SQIVND (reference sequence). This CDR3 reads CASSMEGLTYEQYF. The CDR3 DNA follows: TGTGCCAGTAGTATGGAGGGGCTGACCTACGAGCAGTACTTC.

The J gene is TRBJ2-7, the V gene TRBV4-2; TRBD1 aligns across 10 bases. The J segment lost 1 base and the V segment lost 3 bases, leaving 6 bases of the junction unmatched. Germline lookup yields CDR1 LGHNA and CDR2 YNFKEQ. This CDR3 is 16 amino acids long. The CDR3 reads CASSQGGQGSSYEQYF. CDR3 bases: TGTGCCAGCAGCCAGGGGGGACAGGGGAGTTCCTACGAGCAGTACTTC.

Only one count was recorded for this clone. The chain uses TRBV19 and TRBJ1-5, with 9 bases lining up with TRBD1. Germline V CDR1 and CDR2: LNHDA, SQIVND (reference sequence). V was pared by 6 bases and J by 4 bases, with 7 bases of the junction left unmatched. The CDR3 has 15 amino acids. DNA for the CDR3: TGTGCCAGTAGACTGGACAGGGGATGGAATCAGCCCCAGCATTTT. Protein: CASRLDRGWNQPQHF.

This sequence joins TRBV27 and TRBJ2-7; no clear D gene. V lost 7 bases, J lost 2 bases, and 12 bases lay in between. The CDR3 loop spans 13 amino acids. The V gene's germline CDR1 is MNHEY and CDR2 SMNVEV (reference sequence). DNA for the CDR3: TGTGCCAGCACGTCCGGGTTGACCTACGAGCAGTACTTC. Translating gives CASTSGLTYEQYF.